Following are 17 T cell receptor beta chains from one sample sequenced in a study of T cell repertoires in cytomegalovirus infection. These receptors' targets are unknown. MiXCR was run by TCRdb on the reads, yielding one entry per CDR3 protein. The sample comprises roughly 170,000 distinct CDR3 sequences, about a fifth of which are singletons, and 25% rests with the top ten. Here the sequenced sample was CD8+ T cells from cultured PBMCs, taken from culture after CMV antigen stimulation. The source is a human donor in good health (CMV status not recorded). Some clones in this sample may be carry-over from other donors' samples.

The chain couples TRBV7-2 to TRBJ2-1; D gene unclear. The germline V gene encodes CDR1 SGHTA and CDR2 FQGNSA. V lost 4 bases, J lost 10 bases, and 14 bases lay in between. The length of the CDR3 is 13 residues. CDR3 region: CASSSHGDTEQFF. CDR3 coding DNA: TGTGCCAGCAGCTCCCACGGAGACACCGAGCAGTTCTTC.

This chain joins TRBV7-2 and TRBJ1-4; D call uncertain. Germline CDR1 reads SGHTA; CDR2 reads FQGNSA. Trimming removed 5 bases at V and 6 bases at J, with 16 bases between. The CDR3 length is 15 residues. CDR3 DNA sequence: TGTGCCAGCAGCCTCACGAGGGAAGCTCATGAAAAACTGTTTTTT. Its protein is CASSLTREAHEKLFF.

The gene calls are TRBV11-2 and TRBJ2-3, with TRBD2 matching 14 bases. V gave up 5 bases and J gave up 0 bases; unmatched junction bases: 7. CDR1 is SGHAT, CDR2 FQNNGV, per germline. The CDR3 sequence is 18 residues long. CDR3 sequence: CASSLGLAGGSSTDTQYF. For the CDR3, the DNA is TGTGCCAGCAGCCTCGGACTAGCGGGGGGATCTAGCACAGATACGCAGTATTTT. The variable domain in full, with the rest retrieved from reference TRBV11-2 and TRBJ2-3, is EAGVAQSPRYKIIEKRQSVAFWCNPISGHATLYWYQQILGQGPKLLIQFQNNGVVDDSQLPKDRFSAERLKGVDSTLKIQPAKLEDSAVYLCASSLGLAGGSSTDTQYFGPGTRLTVL.

There are a few counts of this clonotype. The CDR3 region has the DNA TGTGCCAGCAGCTTATGGAAGGGAGGCACCACTGAAGCTTTCTTT. Translated: CASSLWKGGTTEAFF. J is TRBJ1-1 and V is TRBV7-2; D gene ambiguous. Per germline, CDR1 SGHTA and CDR2 FQGNSA. The ends were cut back, 2 bases at V and 4 bases at J, with 14 bases in the middle. The CDR3 extends over 15 amino acids.

This clonotype was found a few times. The V gene is TRBV12-5, the J gene TRBJ2-1; 10 positions agree with TRBD2. This CDR3 is 19 amino acids long. V lost 6 bases and J lost 0; bases outside the gene matches: 14. The germline V gene has CDR1 LGHNT and CDR2 FRNRAP. The CDR3 loop reads CASGGGLAPKGSSYNEQFF. In nucleotides, the CDR3 is TGTGCTAGTGGAGGGGGACTAGCGCCAAAGGGGAGCTCCTACAATGAGCAGTTCTTC.

CDR3 in amino acids: CASSQDWDGQPYEQYF. CDR3 nucleotides: TGCGCCAGCAGCCAAGATTGGGACGGACAACCCTACGAGCAGTACTTC. V usage is TRBV4-3 and J usage is TRBJ2-7; D is possibly TRBD1 or TRBD2 (5 bases each). V was pared by 0 bases and J by 2 bases, with 14 bases between. CDR3 length: 16 residues. CDR1 is LGHNA and CDR2 is YSLEER in the germline V gene.

This chain joins TRBV7-2 and TRBJ2-6; D gene ambiguous. CDR1 SGHTA and CDR2 FQGNSA come from the germline V gene. The CDR3 covers 16 residues. CDR3 amino acids: CASTQSPPSGANVLTF. The CDR3 DNA follows: TGTGCTTCAACACAGTCCCCTCCCTCTGGGGCCAACGTCCTGACTTTC.

This clonotype was picked up many times. The chain carries TRBV19 and TRBJ2-1; TRBD2 aligns across 10 bases. Germline V CDR1 and CDR2: LNHDA, SQIVND (reference sequence). J gave up 8 bases and V 5 bases, and 24 bases lay outside the gene matches. There are 20 residues in the CDR3. As DNA, the CDR3 is TGTGCCAGTAGTCCCGGGACCGCTCCGGTAGGAGCGGGGGGGCGGTATGAGCAGTTCTTC. It translates to CASSPGTAPVGAGGRYEQFF.

This clonotype occurred a few times. The chain employs TRBV7-6 and TRBJ1-5; 8 bases are a match to TRBD1. The germline V gene encodes CDR1 SGHVS and CDR2 FNYEAQ. V lost 1 base and J lost 5; bases outside the gene matches: 7. This CDR3 comprises 16 residues. The CDR3: CASSLGSGTGHQPQHF. In DNA form, the CDR3 reads TGTGCCAGCAGCTTAGGTTCCGGGACAGGTCATCAGCCCCAGCATTTT.

The V and J genes are TRBV27 and TRBJ1-2, with D possibly matching TRBD1 (6 bases). With 7 bases removed from V and 7 bases from J, the gap between germline ends came to 22 bases. The germline gives CDR1 MNHEY, CDR2 SMNVEV (reference sequence). This CDR3 has 15 residues. The CDR3 reads CASTERRQAGGGYTF. For the CDR3, the DNA is TGTGCCAGCACCGAGAGACGACAGGCCGGGGGTGGCTACACCTTC.

This chain connects TRBV6-2 or TRBV6-3 to TRBJ1-5, with 9 bases fitting TRBD1. This CDR3 has 18 residues. The V segment lost 2 bases and the J segment 3 bases; nucleotides outside the gene matches: 11. Germline V gene lookup returns CDR1 MNHEY and CDR2 SVGEGT. CDR3 sequence: CASSYRDRDLLVNQPQHF. The CDR3 nucleotides are TGTGCCAGCAGTTACCGGGACAGGGATCTTTTGGTCAATCAGCCCCAGCATTTT.

This clonotype came up a few times. The V call is TRBV4-3, the J call TRBJ1-6; D not certain. CDR1 is LGHNA and CDR2 is YSLEER in the germline V gene. The CDR3 contains 12 residues. The V end lost 1 base, the J end lost 10 bases, and 5 bases lay between the germline ends. DNA of the CDR3: TGCGCCAGCAGCCAAGGAACCTCACCCCTCCACTTT. This gives the protein CASSQGTSPLHF.

The chain uses TRBV7-4 and TRBJ1-5; D perhaps matches TRBD1 (6 bases). The germline V and J ends were trimmed by 1 base and 1 base, with 20 bases remaining between them. This CDR3 has 19 residues. The germline V gene encodes CDR1 SGHVT and CDR2 SQSDAQ. CDR3 in amino acids: CASSLGRGGFYRSNQPQHF. DNA of the CDR3: TGTGCCAGCAGCTTAGGCAGGGGAGGTTTTTATAGGAGCAATCAGCCCCAGCATTTT.

This clonotype was counted only a few times. This chain links TRBV6-5 with TRBJ2-1; 9 bases line up with TRBD1. The V gene end was trimmed by 6 bases and the J gene end by 4 bases; junction bases not matched to a gene: 10. The CDR3 has 16 amino acids. CDR1 and CDR2 from the germline V gene are MNHEY and SVGAGI. The CDR3 bases are TGTGCCAGCAGCCTACAGGGGGCAAGGGAGTACAATGAGCAGTTCTTC. Amino acid sequence: CASSLQGAREYNEQFF.

This clonotype was observed a handful of times. V and J are TRBV12-3 or TRBV12-4 and TRBJ1-6; TRBD1 matches at 11 bases. There are 16 residues in the CDR3. The V segment lost 6 bases and the J segment 3 bases; nucleotides outside the gene matches: 4. The CDR3 is CASRAGTGGYNSPLHF. The CDR3 DNA sequence: TGTGCCAGCAGGGCCGGGACAGGGGGCTATAATTCACCCCTCCACTTT.

The chain combines TRBV7-9 with TRBJ1-1, with D possibly TRBD1 on 5 matching bases. The CDR3 totals 14 residues. CDR1 is SEHNR and CDR2 is FQNEAQ in the germline V gene (reference sequence). V lost 6 bases and J lost 0, with 11 bases in between. The CDR3 DNA sequence: TGTGCCAGCAGAGGTAGGGGCCTGAACACTGAAGCTTTCTTT. Its translation is CASRGRGLNTEAFF.

This clonotype was counted only a few times. The chain joins TRBV7-2 to TRBJ2-7; possibly TRBD1 or TRBD2 for D (5 bases each). Germline V lookup: CDR1 SGHTA, CDR2 FQGNSA. V lost 0 bases, J lost 7 bases, and 16 bases lay in between. This CDR3 spans 15 amino acids. As DNA, the CDR3 is TGTGCCAGCAGCTTAGCCGCTAGCCCCCAGGGAGAGCAGTACTTC. It specifies CASSLAASPQGEQYF.